This T cell receptor beta chain was obtained from a study of shared clonotypes between healthy human individuals. The CDR3 loop spans 17 amino acids. Germline CDR1 and CDR2: SGHDT and YYEEEE. Deletions cut 3 bases from V and 5 bases from J, with 23 bases between. This clone was counted a few times. Only in-frame clones appear in the TCRdb table, and some are missing; sequencing was by immunoSEQ multiplex PCR. The table has 800,000 to 1,200,000 clones, around 78% seen once. The sample consisted of memory CD4+ T cells from PBMCs. Sample subset: CD45RA-negative fraction. The V call is TRBV5-6, the J call TRBJ1-2, with TRBD1 as a possible D gene (6 bases). This clonotype was sampled from a man aged 18-30 years in good health. Some clones in this sample may be carry-over from other donors' samples. CDR3 nucleotides: TGTGCCAGCAGCTCCAGGGGATGGGACCGCCTCGTTTATGGCTACACCTTC. The encoded protein is CASSSRGWDRLVYGYTF.